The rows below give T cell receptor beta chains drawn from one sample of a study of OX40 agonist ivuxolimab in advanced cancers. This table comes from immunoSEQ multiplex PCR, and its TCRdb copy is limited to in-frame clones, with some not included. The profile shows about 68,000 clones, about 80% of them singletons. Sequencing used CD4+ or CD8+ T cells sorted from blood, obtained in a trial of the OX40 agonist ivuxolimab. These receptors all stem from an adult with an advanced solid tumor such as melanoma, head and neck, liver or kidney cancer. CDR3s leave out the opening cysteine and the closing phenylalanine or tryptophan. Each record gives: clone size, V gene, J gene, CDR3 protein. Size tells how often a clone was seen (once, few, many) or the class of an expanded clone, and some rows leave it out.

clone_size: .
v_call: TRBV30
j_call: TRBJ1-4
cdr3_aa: AWSVNGEELF

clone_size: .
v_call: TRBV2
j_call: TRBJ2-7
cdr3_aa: ASLPVPGLAVTYEQY

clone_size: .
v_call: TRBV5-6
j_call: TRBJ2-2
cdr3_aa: ASSLPDTRSELF

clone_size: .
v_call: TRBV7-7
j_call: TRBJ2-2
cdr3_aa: ASSLTLANTGELF

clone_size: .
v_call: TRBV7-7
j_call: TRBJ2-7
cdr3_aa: ASSLGTGVYEQY

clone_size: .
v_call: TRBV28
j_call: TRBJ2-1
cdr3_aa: ASSPQTGYNEQF

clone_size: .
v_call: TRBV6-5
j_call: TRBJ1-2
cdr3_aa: ASSYGGRGYT

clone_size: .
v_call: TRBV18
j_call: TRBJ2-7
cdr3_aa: ASSPGGGIHEQY

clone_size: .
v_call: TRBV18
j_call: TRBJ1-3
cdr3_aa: ASSQNSGTGSGNTIY

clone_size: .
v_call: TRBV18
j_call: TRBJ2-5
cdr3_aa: ASSRGQGQETQY

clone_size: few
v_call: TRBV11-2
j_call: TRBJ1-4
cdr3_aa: ASSLFISRDRGEKLF

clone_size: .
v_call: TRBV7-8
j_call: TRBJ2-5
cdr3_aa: ASSLLGTDRAQETQY

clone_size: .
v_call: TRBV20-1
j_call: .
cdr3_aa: SAQQGNEQY

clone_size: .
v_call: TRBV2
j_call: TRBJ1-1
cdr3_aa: ASSEEGVSEAF

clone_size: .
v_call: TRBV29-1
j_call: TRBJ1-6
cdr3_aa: SVDSVGGDRDSPLH

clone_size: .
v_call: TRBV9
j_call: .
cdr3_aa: ASSVGSSGVYEQY

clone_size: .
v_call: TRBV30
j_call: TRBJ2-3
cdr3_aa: AWQGADTQY

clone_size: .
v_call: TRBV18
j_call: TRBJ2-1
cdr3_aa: ASSPAGGAYNEQF

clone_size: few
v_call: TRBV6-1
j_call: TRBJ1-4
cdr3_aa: ASTGTGGANEKLF

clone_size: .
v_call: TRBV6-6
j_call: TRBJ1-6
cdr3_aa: ASRSGGRDNSPLH

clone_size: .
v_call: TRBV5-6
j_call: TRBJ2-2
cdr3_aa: ASAPGRRNTGELF

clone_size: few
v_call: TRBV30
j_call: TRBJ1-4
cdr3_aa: ARRTGSGEKLF

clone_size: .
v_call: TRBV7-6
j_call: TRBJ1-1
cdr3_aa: ASSLSGHGNTEAF

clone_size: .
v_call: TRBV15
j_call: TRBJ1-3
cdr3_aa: ATSRDIASSGNTIY

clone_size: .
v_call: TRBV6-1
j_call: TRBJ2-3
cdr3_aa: ASTRARAGSDTQY

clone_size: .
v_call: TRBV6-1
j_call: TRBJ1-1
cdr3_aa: ASTEGRVSEAF

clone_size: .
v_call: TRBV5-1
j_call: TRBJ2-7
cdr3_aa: ASSSPPGSEQY

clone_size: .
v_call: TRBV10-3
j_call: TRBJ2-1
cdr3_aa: ATGKLAVDNEQF

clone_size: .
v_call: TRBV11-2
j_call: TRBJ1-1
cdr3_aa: ASSLAGGANTEAF

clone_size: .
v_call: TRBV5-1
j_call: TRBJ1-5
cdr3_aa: ARTIQGDNQPQH

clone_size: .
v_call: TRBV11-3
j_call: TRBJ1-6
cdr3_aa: ASSPDTNSPLH

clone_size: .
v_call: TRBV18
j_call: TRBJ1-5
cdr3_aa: ASSPGQSVRPQH

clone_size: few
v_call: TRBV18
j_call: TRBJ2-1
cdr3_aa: ASSPSGGNEQF

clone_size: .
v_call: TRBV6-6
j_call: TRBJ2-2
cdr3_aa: ASSYSQNTGELF

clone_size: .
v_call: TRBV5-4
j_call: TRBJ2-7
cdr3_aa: ASSYPAQNSYEQY

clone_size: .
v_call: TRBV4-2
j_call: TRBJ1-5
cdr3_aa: ASSQGRVGNQPQH

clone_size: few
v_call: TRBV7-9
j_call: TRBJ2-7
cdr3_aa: ASSLAGQNYEQY

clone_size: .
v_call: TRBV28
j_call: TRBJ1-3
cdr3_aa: ASRPVQGGRAGNTIY

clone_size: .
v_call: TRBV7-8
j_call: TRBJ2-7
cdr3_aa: ASSWGQGVSYEQY

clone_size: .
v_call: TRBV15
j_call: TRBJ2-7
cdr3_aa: ATSRDQASYEQY

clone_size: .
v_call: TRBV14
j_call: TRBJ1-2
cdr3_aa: ASSLGRSYGYT

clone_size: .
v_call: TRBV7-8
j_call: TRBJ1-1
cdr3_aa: ASSTTGVNTEAF

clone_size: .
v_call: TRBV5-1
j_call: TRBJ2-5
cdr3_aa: ASSPGAGMETQY

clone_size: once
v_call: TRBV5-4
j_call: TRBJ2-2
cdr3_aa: ASSRATGMEELF

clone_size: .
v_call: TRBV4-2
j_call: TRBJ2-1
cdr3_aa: ASSQDQAAGEQF

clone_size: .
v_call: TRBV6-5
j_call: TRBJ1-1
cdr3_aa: ASSPSWVGEGAF

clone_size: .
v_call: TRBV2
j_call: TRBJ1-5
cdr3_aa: ASSEGQGNQPQH

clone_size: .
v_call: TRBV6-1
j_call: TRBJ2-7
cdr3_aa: ASSGGGSGGWSSYEQY

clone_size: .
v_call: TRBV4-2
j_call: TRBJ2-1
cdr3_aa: ASSQRLGGNEQF

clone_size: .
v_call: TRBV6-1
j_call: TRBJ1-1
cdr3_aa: AVRWGTEAF

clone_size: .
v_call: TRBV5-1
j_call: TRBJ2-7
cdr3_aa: ASSLWTGSYEQY

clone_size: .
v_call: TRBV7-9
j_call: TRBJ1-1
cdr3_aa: ASSLAQANTEAF

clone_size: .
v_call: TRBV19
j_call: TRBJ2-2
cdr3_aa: ASLPAGRTGELF

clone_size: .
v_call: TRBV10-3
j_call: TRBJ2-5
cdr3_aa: AISLGLAGSFQETQY

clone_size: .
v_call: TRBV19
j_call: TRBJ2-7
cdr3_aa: ASSISTGFYEQY

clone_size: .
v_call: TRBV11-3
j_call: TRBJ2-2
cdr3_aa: ASSFDSNTGELF